This TCR beta chain was captured in a study of shared clonotypes between healthy human individuals (dated by TCRdb to between 2020 and 2021). Study-wide context: A few men and a couple of women, aged 18 to 49 years, made up the cohort. To estimate repertoire size and how much clonotypes are shared between individuals, the study performed deep sequencing of blood TCR repertoires from about five healthy adults. Each donor's leukapheresis produced roughly between roughly 0.85 and 10 billion PBMCs. Per donor, three plates each were used for CD4 naive and CD4 memory, two for CD8 naive, and one for CD8 memory. To increase sequencing depth and limit assay-specific biases, TCR repertoire library preparation and sequencing were carried out by different laboratories using diverse techniques.

TCR CDR3 regions were amplified from genomic DNA by multiplex PCR using the deep immunoSEQ assay. Genomic DNA extracted from each cell subset was distributed evenly over all wells of several immunoSEQ 96-well plates, and each plate served as one replicate. For sorted subsets, each replicate PCR was loaded with 150 to 250 ng genomic DNA, equivalent to 30,000 or so T cell genomes. Purified libraries were measured with a Qubit 3.0 fluorometer, size-checked on a Bioanalyzer 2100, and measured again with the KAPA Library Quantification kit. Every immunoSEQ 96-well plate was sequenced on a separate single-read 150-cycle Illumina NextSeq 550 flow cell. Per the original workflow: The immunoSEQ output contained only junctional sequences without quality scores, so filtering could not match that applied to full-length reads. Sequences were annotated with PyIR, a Python wrapper for IgBLAST v1.9, and V/J genes and CDR3 were assigned using IMGT germline references. Reads were filtered out if the reads had weak V/J assignments (E-value above 1e-6), no CDR3, stop codons, out-of-frame junctions, or ambiguous translated residues. V3J clonotypes were defined as sequences sharing the same inferred V gene, J gene, and CDR3 amino acid sequence. Percentage overlap between repertoires was calculated by dividing the number of shared unique clonotypes by the size of the smaller repertoire. Repertoire richness was assessed with RTK rarefaction, the Chao1 estimator, and Recon v2.1 estimates of unobserved clonotypes. For all TCRbeta clonotypes obtained by the gDNA method from a few donors, generation probabilities were computed with OLGA. TCRdb stores this immuneACCESS table with in-frame sequences only. Part of the clones is absent; in the studies checked, under half of the shortfall reflects unresolved V genes, and no reason is known for the rest. That table supplies the V and J calls and clone size; D and trimming were determined from the DNA. The sample yields about 590,000 clones; about 95% were counted once. Roughly 0.1% of the sample goes to the ten largest clones.

Points the paper makes about the study in general: Clonotypes shared by all four sorted-subset donors showed higher generation probabilities than non-shared clonotypes. Rarefaction of sorted-subset datasets indicated incomplete sequencing despite the large sequencing depth. Sampling was restricted to blood, and TCR repertoires in tissues likely differ from the TCR repertoires found in blood. Across a handful of donors, 5% to 6% of naive CD4, approximately 3.5% of naive CD8, roughly 2.2% of memory CD4, and 0.4% of memory CD8 clonotypes were shared. Based on pairwise subsampling, the degree of clonotype sharing among donors was expected to be affected by sequencing depth. The genetic and exposure-history diversity represented was limited by the small number of donors. Naive subsets generally had larger estimated clonotype richness than memory subsets did.

Points on this clone: The clone's antigen remains unknown. No much larger clone exists at a distance of one base, and base qualities are not known. Other DNA sequences in the same sample also yield this CDR3.

CD8 naive samples consisted of CD45RO-negative cells that were positively selected for CCR7, yielding a CD45RA+CCR7+ population without TemRA cells. Healthy HIV-negative adults with no recently reported acute infections or vaccinations were included as donors. Every donor was a Caucasian adult residing in Nashville, Tennessee, USA. After blood collection by leukapheresis, PBMCs were isolated using Ficoll-Histopaque density gradient centrifugation and then cryopreserved in the vapor phase of liquid nitrogen. Purity and quantity of every magnetically sorted T cell population were checked by analytical flow cytometry. Genomic DNA was isolated from each sorted fraction and quantified by UV absorbance on a Nanodrop 2000c. CDR1 SGHNT and CDR2 YYREEE were looked up in the germline V gene (reference sequence). The CDR3 spans 16 residues, from the cysteine through the phenylalanine. Left in the record is the CDR3 DNA by itself, 48 bases read in frame from the first base. Trimming takes 0 bases off V and 2 bases off J; junction bases not matched to a gene: 6.

The TCR sequence derives from a woman under 40 in good health. Sequenced input: naive CD8+ T cells sorted from blood. The sample's cell subset or site, from its label and the paper: CD45RA+CCR7+. The rearrangement joined TRBV5-4 to TRBJ2-7; TRBD1 lines up with 9 middle nucleotides. The CDR3 region: CASSLAGTGRTYEQYF. The DNA sequence is TGTGCCAGCAGCTTGGCCGGGACAGGGAGGACCTACGAGCAGTACTTC.